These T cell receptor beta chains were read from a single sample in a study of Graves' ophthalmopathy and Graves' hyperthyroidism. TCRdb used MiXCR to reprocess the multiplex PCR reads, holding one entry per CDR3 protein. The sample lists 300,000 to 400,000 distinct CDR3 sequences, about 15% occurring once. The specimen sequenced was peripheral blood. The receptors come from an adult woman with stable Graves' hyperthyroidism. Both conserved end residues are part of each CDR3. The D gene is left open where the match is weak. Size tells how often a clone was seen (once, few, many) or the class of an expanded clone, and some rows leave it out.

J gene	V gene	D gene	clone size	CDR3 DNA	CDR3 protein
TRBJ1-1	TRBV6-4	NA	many	TGTGCCAGCAGGGACACCTCCTTTGGCACTGAAGCTTTCTTT	CASRDTSFGTEAFF
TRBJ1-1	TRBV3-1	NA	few	TGTGCCAGCAGCCCTACGGGGGTAATGAACACTGAAGCTTTCTTT	CASSPTGVMNTEAFF
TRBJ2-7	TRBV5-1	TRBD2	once	TGCGCCAGCAGCCCCCGGACTAGCGGGCCCCCCTACGAGCAGTACTTC	CASSPRTSGPPYEQYF
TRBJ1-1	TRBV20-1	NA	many	TGCAGTGCTAGGCGCGACGGCACTGAAGCTTTCTTT	CSARRDGTEAFF
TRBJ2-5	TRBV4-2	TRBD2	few	TGTGCCAGCCGCCGGGGTTTTGGGTTGGCGGGAGTAAGCCAAGAGACCCAGTACTTC	CASRRGFGLAGVSQETQYF
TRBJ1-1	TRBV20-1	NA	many	TGCAGTGCTAGGTTAGGGGCGTCCACTGAAGCTTTCTTT	CSARLGASTEAFF
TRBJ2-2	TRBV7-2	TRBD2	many	TGTGCCAGCAGCTTGTTAGCGGGATTAACCGGGGAGCTGTTTTTT	CASSLLAGLTGELFF
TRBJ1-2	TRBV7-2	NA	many	TGTGCCAGCAGCTTATCGGCGTCTGGGGGGCCTTATGGCTACACCTTC	CASSLSASGGPYGYTF
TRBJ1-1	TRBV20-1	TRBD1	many	TGCAGTGCCTTCCCCTCGCCAGGGGGTACTGAAGCTTTCTTT	CSAFPSPGGTEAFF
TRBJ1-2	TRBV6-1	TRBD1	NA	TGTGCCAGCAGTGAATATTGGGACAGTGGTTACACCTTC	CASSEYWDSGYTF
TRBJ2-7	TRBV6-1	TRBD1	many	TGTGCCAGCAGGGGAAGGACAGGGGGTTACGAGCAGTACTTC	CASRGRTGGYEQYF
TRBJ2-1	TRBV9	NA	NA	TGTGCCAGCAGCGTAGATGCTATCGGGAGCTACAATGAGCAGTTCTTC	CASSVDAIGSYNEQFF
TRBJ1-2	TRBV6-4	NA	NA	TGTGCCAGCAGTCGACCACAGAAACCCGGGACGGCCTATGGCTACACCTTC	CASSRPQKPGTAYGYTF
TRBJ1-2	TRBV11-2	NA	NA	TGTGCCAGCAGCTCCCTGCAGGGTAGGGACTATGGCTACACCTTC	CASSSLQGRDYGYTF
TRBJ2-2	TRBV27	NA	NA	TGTGCCAGCAGTCTCATCGGGGCGAACACCGGGGAGCTGTTTTTT	CASSLIGANTGELFF
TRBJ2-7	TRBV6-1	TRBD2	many	TGTGCCAGCAGTCCGGGGGGGAGGGGCTACGAGCAGTACTTC	CASSPGGRGYEQYF
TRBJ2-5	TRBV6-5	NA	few	TGTGCCAGCAGTTACAGACACGGGAGCCAACAAGAGACCCAGTACTTC	CASSYRHGSQQETQYF
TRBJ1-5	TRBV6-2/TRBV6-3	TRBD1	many	TGTGCCAGCAGACCCGACAGGGAAAATCAGCCCCAGCATTTT	CASRPDRENQPQHF
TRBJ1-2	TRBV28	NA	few	TGTGCCAGCAGTTTGAAGCCGTCGGGTGGCTACACCTTC	CASSLKPSGGYTF
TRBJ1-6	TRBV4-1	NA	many	TGCGCCAGCAGCCAAGACGTACAGGCGCATTCTTCACCCCTCCACTTT	CASSQDVQAHSSPLHF
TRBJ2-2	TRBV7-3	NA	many	TGTGCCAGCAGGCGACTGGCTAGCACCGGGGAGCTGTTTTTT	CASRRLASTGELFF
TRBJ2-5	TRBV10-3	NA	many	TGTGCCATCAGTGAGTTTCGAAGCCAAGAGACCCAGTACTTC	CAISEFRSQETQYF
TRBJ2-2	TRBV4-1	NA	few	TGCGCCAGCAGCCCAGGCCCTCGACGGACCACCGGGGAGCTGTTTTTT	CASSPGPRRTTGELFF
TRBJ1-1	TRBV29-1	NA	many	TGCAGCGCCGGGGTGGAAACTGAAGCTTTCTTT	CSAGVETEAFF
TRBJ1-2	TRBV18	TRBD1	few	TGTGCCAGCTCACTGGCCGGGACAGGGGGCATCTATGGCTACACCTTC	CASSLAGTGGIYGYTF
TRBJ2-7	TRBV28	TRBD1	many	TGTGCCAGCAGTTTCCGGACAGGGGGCGACGAGCAGTACTTC	CASSFRTGGDEQYF
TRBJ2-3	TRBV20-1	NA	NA	TGCAGTGCTTTCCAAAGGATAGGAGCAGATACGCAGTATTTT	CSAFQRIGADTQYF
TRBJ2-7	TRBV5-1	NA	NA	TGCGCCAGCGCCTTAGGGGGGCCCTCACTCTCCTACGAGCAGTACTTC	CASALGGPSLSYEQYF
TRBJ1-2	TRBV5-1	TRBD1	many	TGCGCCAGCAGCTTGGGGACAGGCCCCTATGGCTACACCTTC	CASSLGTGPYGYTF
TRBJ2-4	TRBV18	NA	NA	TGTGCCAGCTCACCACTCAACAGTGGACTAGCCAAAAACATTCAGTACTTC	CASSPLNSGLAKNIQYF
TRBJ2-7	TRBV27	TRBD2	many	TGTGCCAGCAGTTTATCCCCGGGAGGGGTAGGCTACGAGCAGTACTTC	CASSLSPGGVGYEQYF
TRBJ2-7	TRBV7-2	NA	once	TGTGCCAGCAGCTTAGGTAGGGGGAGATACGAGCAGTACTTC	CASSLGRGRYEQYF
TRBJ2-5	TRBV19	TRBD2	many	TGTGCCAGTAGTATAGGGACTAGCGGCCAAGAGACCCAGTACTTC	CASSIGTSGQETQYF
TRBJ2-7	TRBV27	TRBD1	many	TGTGCCAGCAGTTTACTAGGACAGGTCTCCTACGAGCAGTACTTC	CASSLLGQVSYEQYF
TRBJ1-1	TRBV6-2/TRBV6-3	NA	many	TGTGCCAGCAGTTACTCCGAATTCAACACTGAAGCTTTCTTT	CASSYSEFNTEAFF
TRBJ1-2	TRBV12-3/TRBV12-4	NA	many	TGTGCCAGCAGTACCAGCGGCAGATACGATGGCTACACCTTC	CASSTSGRYDGYTF
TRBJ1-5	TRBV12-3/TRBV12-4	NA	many	TGTGCCAGCAGTTTAGCGCTACTTGGGGGACGTGTCTGGGCTGGATATCAGCCCCAGCATTTT	CASSLALLGGRVWAGYQPQHF
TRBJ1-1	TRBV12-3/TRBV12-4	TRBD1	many	TGTGCCAGCAGCCTCTCGACAGGGAACACTAAAGCTTTCTTT	CASSLSTGNTKAFF
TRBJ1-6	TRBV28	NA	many	TGTGCCAGCAGTGGGGGCCCGTACCTCAATTCACCCCTCCACTTT	CASSGGPYLNSPLHF
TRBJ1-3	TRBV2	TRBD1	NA	TGTGCCAGCTCCAGACAGGGTGGAAACACCATATATTTT	CASSRQGGNTIYF